The clone carrying this T cell receptor beta chain occurred a few times. The sample belongs to a study of response to subunit inactivated influenza vaccine. TCRdb reprocessed the RT-PCR reads with MiXCR, giving one entry per CDR3 protein. The sample has around 170,000 distinct CDR3 sequences, around 10% seen once. The J segment lost 5 bases and the V segment lost 2 bases, leaving 1 base of the junction unmatched. This CDR3 contains 15 residues. CDR1 is MNHEY and CDR2 is SVGAGI in the germline V gene. This sample comprised CD8+ T cells sorted from PBMCs, obtained less than 30 months after vaccination. The source is a man aged 45-69 years who received an inactivated influenza vaccine. The chain employs TRBV6-5 and TRBJ1-4; TRBD1 aligns across 11 bases. The CDR3 coding sequence is TGTGCCAGCAGTTACGGGACAGGGGGGAATGAAAAACTGTTTTTT. It codes for CASSYGTGGNEKLFF.